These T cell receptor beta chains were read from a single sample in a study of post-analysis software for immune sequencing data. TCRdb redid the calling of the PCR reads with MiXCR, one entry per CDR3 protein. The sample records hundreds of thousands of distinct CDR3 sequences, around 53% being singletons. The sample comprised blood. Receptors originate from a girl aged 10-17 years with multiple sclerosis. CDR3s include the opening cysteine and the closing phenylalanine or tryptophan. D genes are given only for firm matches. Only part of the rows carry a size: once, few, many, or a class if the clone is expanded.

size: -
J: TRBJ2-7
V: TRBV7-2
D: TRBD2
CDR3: CASSLAGLAGTIEYF
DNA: TGTGCCAGCAGCTTAGCCGGACTAGCGGGTACTATCGAGTACTTC

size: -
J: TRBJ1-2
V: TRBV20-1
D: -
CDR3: CSARANGYTF
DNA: TGCAGTGCTAGGGCAAATGGCTACACCTTC

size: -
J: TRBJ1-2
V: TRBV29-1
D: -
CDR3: CSVEQTVNYGYTF
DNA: TGCAGCGTTGAACAGACGGTGAACTATGGCTACACCTTC

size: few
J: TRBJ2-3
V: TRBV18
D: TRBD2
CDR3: CASSPPVRTSRNTDTQYF
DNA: TGTGCCAGCTCACCACCGGTCCGGACTAGCAGAAACACAGATACGCAGTATTTT

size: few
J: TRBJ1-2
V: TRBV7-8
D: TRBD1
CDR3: CASSLAGTEKVGYTF
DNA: TGTGCCAGCAGCTTAGCGGGGACAGAGAAGGTTGGTTACACCTTC

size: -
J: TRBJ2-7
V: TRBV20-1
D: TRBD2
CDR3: CSARATSGAPKGYEQYF
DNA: TGCAGTGCTAGAGCGACTAGCGGGGCCCCTAAAGGGTACGAGCAGTACTTC

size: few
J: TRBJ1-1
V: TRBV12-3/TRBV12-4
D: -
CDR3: CASSLGVRSEAFF
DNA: TGTGCCAGCAGTTTAGGGGTACGATCTGAAGCTTTCTTT

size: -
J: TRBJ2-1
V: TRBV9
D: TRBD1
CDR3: CASSVDIVPQGASNEQFF
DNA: TGTGCCAGCAGCGTAGATATAGTCCCCCAGGGGGCCTCCAATGAGCAGTTCTTC

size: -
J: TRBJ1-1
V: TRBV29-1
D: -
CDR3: CSVHKALGTEAFF
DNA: TGCAGCGTTCATAAGGCCTTGGGCACTGAAGCTTTCTTT

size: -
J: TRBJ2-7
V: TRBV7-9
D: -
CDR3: CASSPSGFTYEQYF
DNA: TGTGCCAGCAGCCCATCCGGGTTCACCTACGAGCAGTACTTC

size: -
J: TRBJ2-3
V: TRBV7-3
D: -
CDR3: CASSVFGGYTDTQYF
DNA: TGTGCCAGCAGTGTCTTTGGGGGTTATACAGATACGCAGTATTTT

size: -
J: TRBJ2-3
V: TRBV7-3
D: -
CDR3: CASSIGGTLTDTQYF
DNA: TGTGCCAGCAGTATAGGGGGGACCCTCACAGATACGCAGTATTTT

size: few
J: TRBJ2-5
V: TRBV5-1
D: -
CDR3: CASSLLDSLETQYF
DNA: TGCGCCAGCAGCTTACTGGACAGCCTAGAGACCCAGTACTTC

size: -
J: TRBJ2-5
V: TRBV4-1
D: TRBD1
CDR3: CASSQDKTGWEETQYF
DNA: TGCGCCAGCAGCCAAGATAAGACAGGGTGGGAAGAGACCCAGTACTTC

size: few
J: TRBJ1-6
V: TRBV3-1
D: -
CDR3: CASSQVTGNDSPLHF
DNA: TGTGCCAGCAGCCAAGTGACGGGGAATGATTCACCCCTCCACTTT

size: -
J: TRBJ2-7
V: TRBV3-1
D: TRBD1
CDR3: CASSQEISGQTSYEQYF
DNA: TGTGCCAGCAGCCAAGAGATTTCGGGACAGACTTCCTACGAGCAGTACTTC

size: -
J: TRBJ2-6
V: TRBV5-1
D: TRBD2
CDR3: CASSSGLATPLRANVLTF
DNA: TGCGCCAGCAGCTCGGGACTAGCGACTCCTCTTAGGGCCAACGTCCTGACTTTC

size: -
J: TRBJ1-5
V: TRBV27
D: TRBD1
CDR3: CASSRQGSGNQPQHF
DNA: TGTGCCAGCAGCAGACAGGGGTCGGGCAATCAGCCCCAGCATTTT

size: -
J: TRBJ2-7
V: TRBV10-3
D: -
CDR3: CAIRSAGQGIYEQYF
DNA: TGTGCCATCAGATCTGCGGGGCAGGGGATCTACGAGCAGTACTTC

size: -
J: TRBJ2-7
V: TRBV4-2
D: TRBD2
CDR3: CASSQDQRGSYEQYF
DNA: TGTGCCAGCAGCCAAGACCAGCGGGGTTCCTACGAGCAGTACTTC